Given below is one T cell receptor (beta chain) in context. Assay used: immunoSEQ multiplex PCR; TCRdb lists only in-frame clones, some missing. The sample lists about 40,000 clones, approximately 90% occurring once. The sample comes from a study of T cell changes during pregnancy in multiple sclerosis. Germline trimming cut 5 bases from V and 3 bases from J; bases unmatched to any gene: 11. CDR1 and CDR2 from the germline V gene are SGHTA and FQGTGA. The CDR3 loop spans 16 amino acids. The clonotype was recovered from a female donor with multiple sclerosis, enrolled in a pregnancy study. The specimen comprised CD4+ T cells from peripheral blood mononuclear cells, sampled in the third trimester of pregnancy. V usage is TRBV7-3 and J usage is TRBJ1-1, with 8 positions matching TRBD1. CDR3 sequence: CASSLRDRGSHTEAFF. CDR3 coding DNA: TGTGCCAGCAGCCTCCGAGACAGGGGATCGCACACTGAAGCTTTCTTT. The full variable domain, completed using reference TRBV7-3 and TRBJ1-1, is GAGVSQTPSNKVTEKGKYVELRCDPISGHTALYWYRQSLGQGPEFLIYFQGTGAADDSGLPNDRFFAVRPEGSVSTLKIQRTERGDSAVYLCASSLRDRGSHTEAFFGQGTRLTVV.